This TCR beta chain was documented in a study of T cell changes during pregnancy in multiple sclerosis. Trimming cost V 0 bases and J 0 bases, with 11 bases left between them. Germline V gene sequence: CDR1 LGHNA, CDR2 YSLEER. There are 17 residues in the CDR3. Profiling relied on immunoSEQ multiplex PCR, and the TCRdb table lists in-frame clones only, not all of them. The sample has approximately 29,000 clones; 80% to 90% are singletons. This TCR was sampled from a female donor with multiple sclerosis, enrolled in a pregnancy study. This specimen consisted of CD4+ T cells from peripheral blood mononuclear cells, obtained in the second trimester of pregnancy. This chain joins TRBV4-3 and TRBJ1-4, with D possibly being TRBD1 (6 bases). For the CDR3, the DNA is TGCGCCAGCAGCCAAGAGACAGGCCCCTCAACTAATGAAAAACTGTTTTTT. It yields the protein CASSQETGPSTNEKLFF.